One sample yielded the 14 T cell receptor beta chains listed below, sequenced in a study of metastatic and nonmetastatic thyroid tumors. TCRdb redid the clone calls on the PCR reads using MiXCR. The top ten hold roughly an eighth of the sample, which has 10,000 to 15,000 clones, 25% to 30% seen once. Not a single patient had been given any form of treatment at any point before undergoing thyroid surgery. Material: tumor tissue. The receptors shown here come from a female donor with papillary thyroid cancer or a benign thyroid nodule (not recorded which). Some clones in this sample may be carry-over from other donors' samples.

The CDR3 here is CASTVATGSYEQYF. CDR3 sequence (DNA): TGTGCCAGCACCGTAGCGACAGGTAGCTACGAGCAGTACTTC. The chain is built from TRBV28 and TRBJ2-7; D might be TRBD1 (6 bases). Trimming pared 7 bases from V and 3 bases from J, leaving 16 bases between. This CDR3 spans 14 amino acids. Germline V gene data show CDR1 as MDHEN and CDR2 as SYDVKM. The whole variable domain, filled in from reference TRBV28 and TRBJ2-7, reads DVKVTQSSRYLVKRTGEKVFLECVQDMDHENMFWYRQDPGLGLRLIYFSYDVKMKEKGDIPEGYSVSREKKERFSLILESASTNQTSMYLCASTVATGSYEQYFGPGTRLTVT.

The chain uses TRBV24-1 and TRBJ2-7; a possible D gene is TRBD2 (5 bases). The germline V gene encodes CDR1 KGHDR and CDR2 SFDVKD. Between the trimmed V and J ends, which lost 7 bases and 7 bases, there was a span of 22 bases. The CDR3 length is 15 residues. CDR3 protein: CATSLSGKGSIEQYF. The CDR3 bases are TGTGCCACCAGCCTGTCCGGGAAAGGGTCCATAGAGCAGTACTTC.

This clone was counted once. The chain has TRBV20-1 and TRBJ2-3, with TRBD2 identical over 9 bases. V dropped 5 bases and J dropped 3; count of bases not matched to a gene: 6. Per germline, CDR1 DFQATT and CDR2 SNEGSKA (reference sequence). CDR3 length equals 14 residues. In DNA, the CDR3 is TGCAGTGCTGTGGGACTAGCAGGGACAGATACGCAGTATTTT. It specifies CSAVGLAGTDTQYF.

This clone is labeled medium-sized. This chain joins TRBV6-1 and TRBJ1-1; 7 bases agree with TRBD1. V trimming: 7 bases; J trimming: 10 bases; junction bases outside the gene matches: 9. The CDR3 consists of 12 residues. CDR1 and CDR2 from the germline V gene are MNHNS and SASEGT. The CDR3 DNA follows: TGTGCCAGCACCGAGAGGCGGGACAGAGCTTTCTTT. Translation gives CASTERRDRAFF.

This clone rates as medium-sized. V and J are TRBV10-3 and TRBJ2-7, with 8 bases that match TRBD1. The CDR3 totals 13 residues. CDR1 ENHRY and CDR2 SYGVKD come from the germline V gene. Trimming at V came to 5 bases and at J to 2 bases, leaving 2 bases not matched to a gene. The CDR3 loop is CAISTQGAYEQYF. The CDR3 region has the DNA TGTGCCATCAGTACACAGGGGGCCTACGAGCAGTACTTC.

The chain has TRBV20-1 and TRBJ2-7, with 9 positions matching TRBD2. CDR1 is DFQATT, CDR2 SNEGSKA, per germline (reference sequence). V shed 1 base and J 4 bases; nucleotides not matched to a gene: 2. The CDR3 has 13 residues. CDR3 region: CSARGTSVYEQYF. CDR3 sequence (DNA): TGCAGTGCTAGAGGGACTAGCGTTTACGAGCAGTACTTC.

This clone has ten or more counts. A much larger clone sits a single nucleotide away, making a read error possible. The chain carries TRBV28 and TRBJ1-2; D unresolved. Germline CDR1 and CDR2: MDHEN and SYDVKM. The CDR3 spans 15 residues. The CDR3 bases are TGTGCCGGCAGTCCTTCAGCGTCATTTAACTATGGCTACACCTTC. Protein sequence: CAGSPSASFNYGYTF.

V and J are TRBV27 and TRBJ2-7, with D hard to call. The germline V gene has CDR1 MNHEY and CDR2 SMNVEV (reference sequence). The CDR3 is 14 residues long. Trimming removed 3 bases from V and 4 bases from J, with 13 bases in between. CDR3 nucleotide sequence: TGTGCCAGCAGTTTGTTAAGGTTTCCTTACGAGCAGTACTTC. Amino acid sequence: CASSLLRFPYEQYF.

This clone rates as medium-sized. The chain joins TRBV12-3 or TRBV12-4 to TRBJ1-3; D ambiguous. CDR3 size: 13 residues. V was clipped by 4 bases and J by 1 base, with 5 bases between them. Written as DNA, the CDR3 is TGTGCCAGCAGTTGGGCGTCTGGAAACACCATATATTTT. This codes for CASSWASGNTIYF.

The V and J genes are TRBV6-2 or TRBV6-3 and TRBJ2-1; 9 bases are a match to TRBD2. Germline V gene sequence: CDR1 MNHEY, CDR2 SVGEGT. CDR3 size: 15 residues. The J segment lost 13 bases and the V segment lost 4 bases, leaving 14 bases of the junction unmatched. CDR3 sequence (DNA): TGTGCCAGCAGTTCCCACTTCGTACTAGCGGGTGGTCAGTTCTTC. The encoded protein is CASSSHFVLAGGQFF.

This clone was observed at least ten times. The chain carries TRBV11-3 and TRBJ1-5; D is unclear. This CDR3 is built from 16 residues. With 7 bases removed from V and 3 bases from J, the gap between germline ends came to 19 bases. Germline values: CDR1 SGHNT, CDR2 YENEEA. For the CDR3, the DNA is TGTGCCAGCACTCCCAGAATATTTCGGATCAATCAGCCCCAGCATTTT. Protein sequence: CASTPRIFRINQPQHF.

This clone was observed many times. A much larger clone sits a single nucleotide away, making a read error possible. Other DNA sequences in this specimen translate into the identical CDR3. The chain couples TRBV20-1 to TRBJ2-3; 7 nucleotides agree with TRBD1. CDR1 DFQATT and CDR2 SNEGSKA come from the germline V gene (reference sequence). This CDR3 region has 15 residues. With V trimmed by 6 bases and J by 6 bases, 15 bases remained unmatched. For the CDR3, the DNA is TGCAGTGCCACAGGGGTGAAGGGAGTCACGGATACGCAGTATTTT. Translated: CSATGVKGVTDTQYF.

The chain recombines TRBV20-1 with TRBJ2-1; perhaps TRBD2 as D (7 bases). Trimming pared 5 bases from V and 9 bases from J, leaving 17 bases between. CDR3 length: 13 residues. CDR1 and CDR2 from the germline V gene are DFQATT and SNEGSKA (reference sequence). CDR3 nucleotide sequence: TGCAGTGCTCGAGGGGGGGGCCTCGGTGAGCAGTTCTTC. Translation: CSARGGGLGEQFF.

This clone appeared many times. V usage is TRBV18 and J usage is TRBJ1-1; 11 positions match TRBD1. Germline lookup yields CDR1 KGHSH and CDR2 LQKENI. There are 17 residues in the CDR3. Unmatched junction bases numbered 14, after V lost 3 bases and J lost 8 bases. The CDR3 DNA is TGTGCCAGCTCACCGGAGGACGGGACAGGGGGTCGGAGGGAAGCTTTCTTT. Protein: CASSPEDGTGGRREAFF. The variable domain in full, completed from reference TRBV18 and TRBJ1-1, reads NAGVMQNPRHLVRRRGQEARLRCSPMKGHSHVYWYRQLPEEGLKFMVYLQKENIIDESGMPKERFSAEFPKEGPSILRIQQVVRGDSAAYFCASSPEDGTGGRREAFFGQGTRLTVV.